Each of the 24 T cell receptor beta chains below was sequenced from the same sample in a study of metastatic and nonmetastatic thyroid tumors. TCRdb re-called the PCR reads with MiXCR. Of approximately 40,000 clones listed, 25% to 30% are singletons. Every patient underwent thyroid surgery untreated. The source material was blood. These receptors all stem from a male donor with papillary thyroid cancer or a benign thyroid nodule (not recorded which). Some clones in this sample may be carry-over from other donors' samples.

This clone showed up many times. V gene TRBV2 combines with J gene TRBJ2-5; the match to TRBD2 covers 7 bases. J was trimmed by 9 bases and V by 1 base; bases with no gene match: 11. The germline gives CDR1 SNHLY, CDR2 FYNNEI. The CDR3 length is 15 residues. The CDR3 spells CASSEGSGLPTAQYF. The CDR3 DNA sequence: TGTGCCAGCAGTGAAGGTTCGGGACTACCCACGGCCCAGTACTTC.

Comment on this clone: An end of the junction does not agree with germline; a read error may underlie this. The chain uses TRBV6-2 or TRBV6-3 and TRBJ2-5, with D perhaps being TRBD1 or TRBD2 (5 bases each). There are 14 residues in the CDR3. Germline V gene lookup returns CDR1 MNHEY and CDR2 SVGEGT. Here the CDR3 DNA reads TGTGACAGCACTGTCGGGCTAGCAGGGGAGACCCAGTACTTC. It codes for CDSTVGLAGETQYF.

The table lists this clone with many counts. Possible read error: a much larger clone is one base away. CDR3 amino acids: CSAPPFGTRMNSEQFF. CDR3 in DNA: TGCAGTGCCCCACCGTTCGGGACAAGGATGAACAGTGAGCAGTTCTTC. V and J are TRBV20-1 and TRBJ2-1; possibly TRBD1 for D (6 bases). The CDR3 totals 16 residues. Trimming removed 6 bases from V and 9 bases from J, with 27 bases in between. Germline V gene sequence: CDR1 DFQATT, CDR2 SNEGSKA (reference sequence).

The rearrangement links TRBV5-1 to TRBJ2-7, with 10 bases lining up with TRBD2. The CDR3 covers 15 residues. Unmatched junction bases numbered 3, after V lost 0 bases and J lost 3 bases. Per the germline V gene, CDR1 is SGHRS and CDR2 is YFSETQ. CDR3 in DNA: TGCGCCAGCAGCTTGGAGTCTAGCGGGAGCTACGAGCAGTACTTC. Its protein product is CASSLESSGSYEQYF.

The chain uses TRBV6-1 and TRBJ1-1; the D is unclear. Trimming left V 4 bases short and J 2 bases short, with 8 bases between. Germline-derived CDR1 and CDR2 are MNHNS and SASEGT. CDR3 length equals 13 residues. Here the CDR3 reads CASSGKINTEAFF. DNA for the CDR3: TGTGCCAGCAGTGGCAAAATAAACACTGAAGCTTTCTTT.

CDR3 bases: TGCGCCAGCGGAGCCCAGGGGGGTATTCACAATGAGCAGTTCTTC. The encoded protein is CASGAQGGIHNEQFF. The gene calls are TRBV5-1 and TRBJ2-1; perhaps TRBD1 as D (7 bases). The germline V gene has CDR1 SGHRS and CDR2 YFSETQ. This CDR3 is 15 amino acids long. V lost 7 bases, J lost 5 bases, and 19 bases lay in between.

This clone was counted only a few times. In DNA, the CDR3 is TGCAGTGCTCGTTCGGGGGCCCAGCCCCAGCATTTT. Translation: CSARSGAQPQHF. The chain couples TRBV20-1 to TRBJ1-5; D is possibly TRBD1 (6 bases). Trimming stripped 5 bases from V and 7 bases from J, with 12 bases between. Looked up from germline, CDR1 is DFQATT and CDR2 is SNEGSKA (reference sequence). The CDR3 extends over 12 amino acids.

Many counts were recorded for this clone. The V and J genes are TRBV5-1 and TRBJ2-3; 7 bases are a match to TRBD2. With 0 bases clipped from V and 0 bases from J, the junction kept 10 bases outside the gene matches. In germline, CDR1 is SGHRS, CDR2 YFSETQ. This CDR3 is 18 amino acids long. CDR3 nucleotide sequence: TGCGCCAGCAGCTTGGCCTTGTTGAGCGGGGCTAGCACAGATACGCAGTATTTT. Translated, it gives CASSLALLSGASTDTQYF.

The sample holds many counts of this clone. The genes are TRBV20-1 and TRBJ2-1, with 10 positions matching TRBD1. CDR1 and CDR2 from the germline V gene are DFQATT and SNEGSKA (reference sequence). The CDR3 runs to 16 residues. V was pared by 0 bases and J by 4 bases, with 6 bases of the junction left unmatched. The CDR3 spells CSAREWGQGIYNEQFF. The CDR3 coding sequence is TGCAGTGCTAGAGAATGGGGACAGGGGATTTACAATGAGCAGTTCTTC.

Within the sample, this clone is medium-sized. The V and J genes are TRBV6-1 and TRBJ1-2, with a tentative D call TRBD1 (5 bases). CDR1 is MNHNS and CDR2 is SASEGT in the germline V gene. CDR3 size: 13 residues. The CDR3 sequence: CASEGHSGYGYTF. The CDR3 nucleotides read TGTGCTTCCGAGGGGCACTCCGGCTATGGCTACACCTTC.

At least ten counts were recorded for this clone. The chain carries TRBV19 and TRBJ2-2, with a weak D call TRBD1 (6 bases). This CDR3 contains 17 residues. CDR1 and CDR2 from the germline V gene are LNHDA and SQIVND (reference sequence). V was trimmed by 5 bases and J by 4 bases, leaving 20 bases between them. CDR3 nucleotides: TGTGCCAGTAGTGAGTCAGGGGTTTTGAGTTTCACCGGGGAGCTGTTTTTT. It specifies CASSESGVLSFTGELFF.

The J gene is TRBJ2-1, the V gene TRBV6-5; 8 bases are shared with TRBD2. CDR1 and CDR2 (germline): MNHEY, SVGAGI. CDR3 size: 17 residues. V lost 2 bases and J lost 2; bases outside the gene matches: 8. DNA of the CDR3: TGTGCCAGCAGTTACGACCTACCAGCGGGGGCCTACAATGAGCAGTTCTTC. This codes for CASSYDLPAGAYNEQFF.

The chain joins TRBV6-2 or TRBV6-3 to TRBJ2-3; the D gene is possibly TRBD2 (6 bases). This CDR3 is built from 13 residues. V lost 8 bases, J lost 6 bases, and 15 bases lay in between. Germline-derived CDR1 and CDR2 are MNHEY and SVGEGT. CDR3 protein: CASLGGPGDTQYF. Here the CDR3 DNA reads TGTGCCAGCTTAGGAGGGCCGGGGGATACGCAGTATTTT.

In regard to this clone: At one boundary the junction diverges from the germline segment, which might be a read error. The chain uses TRBV11-1 and TRBJ2-1, with TRBD1 matching over 10 bases. CDR1 and CDR2 from the germline V gene are SGHAT and FQDESV (reference sequence). This CDR3 region has 17 residues. CDR3 in amino acids: CASSFKPSGTGDDEKLF. The CDR3 bases are TGTGCCAGCAGCTTCAAACCTTCCGGGACAGGGGACGATGAGAAGCTCTTC.

This sequence joins TRBV2 and TRBJ1-1, with D unresolved. This CDR3 has 14 residues. V was cut by 6 bases and J by 2 bases, with 13 bases left in between. The germline CDR1 and CDR2 sequences are SNHLY and FYNNEI. CDR3 in amino acids: CASSLFNLNTEAFF. CDR3 DNA sequence: TGTGCCAGCAGCCTCTTTAATCTAAACACTGAAGCTTTCTTT.

CDR3 in DNA: TGCAGTGCTAGTCATCGGGGACAGGCTAAAGATACGCAGTATTTT. This translates into CSASHRGQAKDTQYF. The chain joins TRBV20-1 to TRBJ2-3; 8 bases fit TRBD1. In germline, CDR1 is DFQATT, CDR2 SNEGSKA (reference sequence). Trimming cost V 3 bases and J 5 bases; bases outside gene matches: 10. The CDR3 totals 15 residues.

This clone showed up many times. The chain employs TRBV6-1 and TRBJ2-1, with TRBD2 identical over 8 bases. The CDR3 runs 15 residues. The germline gives CDR1 MNHNS, CDR2 SASEGT. J gave up 3 bases and V 5 bases, and 6 bases lay outside the gene matches. CDR3 nucleotide sequence: TGTGCCAGCAGTCCTACTAGCGGTAGCTACAATGAGCAGTTCTTC. Its translation is CASSPTSGSYNEQFF.

To note about this clone: At one of its ends the junction is not consistent with the germline gene, which may arise from a read error. The chain employs TRBV7-8 and TRBJ1-1; D is uncertain. Germline V lookup: CDR1 SGHVS, CDR2 FQNEAQ. The CDR3 spans 13 residues. The CDR3 DNA follows: TGTGCCAGCAGATTTAGTGGGAGCACTGAAGTTTTCTTT. Residues: CASRFSGSTEVFF.

This clone was counted ten times or more. This chain uses TRBV6-4 with TRBJ2-6, with D maybe TRBD2 (6 bases). V lost 0 bases and J lost 0, with 6 bases in between. Germline CDR1 and CDR2: MRHNA and SNTAGT. The CDR3 runs to 16 residues. The CDR3 bases are TGTGCCAGCAGTGACTCTAGCGGCTCTGGGGCCAACGTCCTGACTTTC. It codes for CASSDSSGSGANVLTF.

The chain joins TRBV4-1 to TRBJ1-1; 11 nucleotides match TRBD1. From germline, CDR1 is MGHRA and CDR2 YSYEKL. The CDR3 is 14 residues long. The V and J ends lost 2 bases and 11 bases, in that order; junction bases with no gene match: 7. The CDR3 sequence: CASSQTGQGAKAFF. Written as DNA, the CDR3 is TGCGCCAGCAGCCAAACCGGACAGGGGGCTAAGGCTTTCTTT.

The table lists this clone with many counts. The genes are TRBV7-6 and TRBJ1-5; 9 bases map to TRBD1. With 5 bases clipped from V and 4 bases from J, the junction kept 6 bases outside the gene matches. The germline V gene encodes CDR1 SGHVS and CDR2 FNYEAQ. This CDR3 is 15 amino acids long. CDR3 DNA: TGTGCCAGCAGCCAGGGGACAGGGACGAATCAGCCCCAGCATTTT. Protein sequence: CASSQGTGTNQPQHF.

This clone was seen only a few times. This chain connects TRBV5-1 to TRBJ2-2; D is unresolved. Trimming cost V 0 bases and J 1 base, with 7 bases left between them. This CDR3 has 15 residues. Germline V lookup: CDR1 SGHRS, CDR2 YFSETQ. The CDR3 bases are TGCGCCAGCAGCTTGGCAAAGGGGAACACCGGGGAGCTGTTTTTT. Translating it yields CASSLAKGNTGELFF.

This clone showed up many times. The chain recombines TRBV5-1 with TRBJ2-7, with D hard to call. Germline CDR1 is SGHRS and CDR2 is YFSETQ. This CDR3 contains 15 residues. V gave up 0 bases and J gave up 3 bases, with 13 bases separating them. CDR3 DNA sequence: TGCGCCAGCAGCTTGGTCGAGGCTGGGAACTACGAGCAGTACTTC. It is translated as CASSLVEAGNYEQYF. Based on the CDR3 plus reference TRBV5-1 and TRBJ2-7, the full variable domain is KAGVTQTPRYLIKTRGQQVTLSCSPISGHRSVSWYQQTPGQGLQFLFEYFSETQRNKGNFPGRFSGRQFSNSRSEMNVSTLELGDSALYLCASSLVEAGNYEQYFGPGTRLTVT.

In regard to this clone: An end of the junction differs from the germline gene, which may be a read error. CDR3 region: CASSIRPDRSSYNEQFF. In nucleotides, the CDR3 is TGTGCTAGCAGCATTCGCCCTGACAGATCCTCCTACAATGAGCAGTTCTTC. The rearrangement uses TRBV7-7 and TRBJ2-1; D might be TRBD1 (5 bases). In germline, CDR1 is SSHAT, CDR2 FNYEAQ (reference sequence). The CDR3 runs 17 residues. Together with reference TRBV7-7 and TRBJ2-1, the CDR3 gives the full variable domain: GAGVSQSPRYKVTKRGQDVTLRCDPISSHATLYWYQQALGQGPEFLTYFNYEAQPDKSGLPSDRFSAERPEGSISTLTIQRTEQRDSAMYRCASSIRPDRSSYNEQFFGPGTRLTVL.